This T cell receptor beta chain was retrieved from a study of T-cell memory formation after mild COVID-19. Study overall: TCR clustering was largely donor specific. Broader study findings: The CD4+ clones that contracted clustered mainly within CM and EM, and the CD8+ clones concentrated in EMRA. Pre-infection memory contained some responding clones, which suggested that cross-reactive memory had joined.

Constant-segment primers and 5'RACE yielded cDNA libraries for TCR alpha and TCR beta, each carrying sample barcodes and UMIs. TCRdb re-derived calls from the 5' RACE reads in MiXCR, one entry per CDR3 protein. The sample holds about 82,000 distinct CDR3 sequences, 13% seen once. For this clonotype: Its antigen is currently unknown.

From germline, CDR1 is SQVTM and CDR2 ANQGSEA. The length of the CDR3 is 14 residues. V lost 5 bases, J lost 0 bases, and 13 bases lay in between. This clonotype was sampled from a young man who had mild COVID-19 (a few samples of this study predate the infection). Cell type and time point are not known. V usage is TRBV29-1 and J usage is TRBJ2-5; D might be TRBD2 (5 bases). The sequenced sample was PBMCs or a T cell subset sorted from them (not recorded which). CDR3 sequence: CSVSGLGYQETQYF. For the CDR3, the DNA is TGCAGCGTTTCCGGACTGGGCTACCAAGAGACCCAGTACTTC.